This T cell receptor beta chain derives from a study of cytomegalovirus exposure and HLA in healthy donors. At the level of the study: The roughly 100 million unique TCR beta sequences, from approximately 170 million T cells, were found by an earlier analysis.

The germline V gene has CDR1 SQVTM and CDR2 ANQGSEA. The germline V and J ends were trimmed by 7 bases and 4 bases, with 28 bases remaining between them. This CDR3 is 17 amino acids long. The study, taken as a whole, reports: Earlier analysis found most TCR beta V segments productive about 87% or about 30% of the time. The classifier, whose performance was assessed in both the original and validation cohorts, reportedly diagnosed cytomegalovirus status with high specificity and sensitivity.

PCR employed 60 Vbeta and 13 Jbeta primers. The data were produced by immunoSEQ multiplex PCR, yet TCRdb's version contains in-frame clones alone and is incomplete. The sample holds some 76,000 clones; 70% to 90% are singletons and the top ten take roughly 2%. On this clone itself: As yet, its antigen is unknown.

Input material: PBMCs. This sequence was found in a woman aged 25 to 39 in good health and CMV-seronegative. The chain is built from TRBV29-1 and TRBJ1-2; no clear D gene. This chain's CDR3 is CSAPTTLNRRFGYGYTF. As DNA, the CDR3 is TGCAGCGCCCCAACGACCCTCAATAGGCGGTTCGGCTATGGCTACACCTTC. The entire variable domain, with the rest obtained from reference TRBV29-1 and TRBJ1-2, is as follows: SAVISQKPSRDICQRGTSLTIQCQVDSQVTMMFWYRQQPGQSLTLIATANQGSEATYESGFVIDKFPISRPNLTFSTLTVSNMSPEDSSIYLCSAPTTLNRRFGYGYTFGSGTRLTVV.